This T cell receptor (beta chain) is drawn from a study of beta chain features in type 1 diabetes. Study observations and caveats: In all four CD4+ subsets, TCRB CDR3 length was significantly, moderately reduced in type 1 diabetes. In the patient group, naive, central memory and Treg TCRB repertoires seemed more alike than in the healthy donor group. VDJ junctions sequenced from type 1 diabetes patients showed fewer insertions and more deletions.

This clone came up a few times. The antigen remains unidentified. Isolation of CD4+ naive, central memory, regulatory and stem cell-like memory cells was achieved by sorting via CD45RO/CCR7/CD25/CD127/CD95/CD27. Per germline, CDR1 LNHDA and CDR2 SQIVND (reference sequence). Losses at the gene ends were 9 bases for V and 0 bases for J; bases not matched to a gene: 5. CDR3 length: 14 amino acids. Expressed TCRB transcripts were sequenced, since all the RNA that had been isolated was reverse transcribed. Naive, central memory and regulatory T cell samples yielded around 3.5 million reads on average. Profiling relied on immunoSEQ multiplex PCR, and the TCRdb table lists in-frame clones only, not all of them. The table has around 250,000 clones, about 14% seen once.

V is TRBV19 and J is TRBJ2-1; 7 bases fit TRBD2. The source material was naive CD4+ T cells from blood. This clonotype originated in a man aged 30-40 years with type 1 diabetes. CDR3 sequence reads: CASRSGPSYNEQFF. Here the CDR3 DNA reads TGTGCCAGCCGTAGCGGGCCCTCCTACAATGAGCAGTTCTTC.